The T cell receptor beta chain under discussion was sequenced for a study of T cell responses to AZD1222 COVID-19 vaccine. Concerning this clone: Antigen unknown.

The CDR3 extends over 13 amino acids. With 4 bases removed from V and 4 bases from J, the gap between germline ends came to 10 bases. From germline, CDR1 is MNHEY and CDR2 SMNVEV (reference sequence). Here immunoSEQ multiplex PCR was the method, and the copy in TCRdb shows in-frame clones only, minus some. The table lists about 150,000 clones, 80% to 95% of them singletons. Study observations and caveats: There were repertoire samples only from the period after the peak T cell response. CD4 TCRs covered the whole spike, strongest at regions 160-218 and 743-854. Spike-specific TCR breadth rose after two AZD1222 doses, and depth rose as well. Donors were largely white British and mainly female; clonal diversity was possibly underestimated.

The sequence derives from an adult in good health. The rearrangement links TRBV27 to TRBJ1-2, with a tentative D call TRBD1 (6 bases). This material consisted of peripheral blood, taken on day 0 of AZD1222 vaccination. The CDR3, as DNA: TGTGCCAGCAGTTGGGGGGCTGGCTATGGCTACACCTTC. Translation gives CASSWGAGYGYTF.